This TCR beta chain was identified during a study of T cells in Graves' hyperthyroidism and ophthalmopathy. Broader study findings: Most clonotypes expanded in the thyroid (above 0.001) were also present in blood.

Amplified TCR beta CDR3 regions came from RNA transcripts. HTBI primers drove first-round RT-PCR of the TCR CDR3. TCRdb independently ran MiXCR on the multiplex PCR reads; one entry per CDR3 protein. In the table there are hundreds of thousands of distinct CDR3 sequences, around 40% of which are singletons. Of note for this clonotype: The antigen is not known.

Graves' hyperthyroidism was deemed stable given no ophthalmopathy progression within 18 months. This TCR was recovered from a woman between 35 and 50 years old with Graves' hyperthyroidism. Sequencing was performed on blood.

The DNA for the CDR3 is TGTGCCAGCAGTTCGGGGGACAGGGGGCAAAATTCACCCCTCCACTTT. As protein: CASSSGDRGQNSPLHF. This chain links TRBV2 with TRBJ1-6; TRBD1 matches 12 bases. V lost 5 bases to trimming and J lost 7 bases; unmatched junction nucleotides: 6. The V gene's germline CDR1 is SNHLY and CDR2 FYNNEI. This CDR3 comprises 16 residues.